This T cell receptor beta chain was identified during a study of cytomegalovirus exposure and HLA in healthy donors. In this sample, this clone turned up a few times. As yet, its antigen is unknown. CDR3 size: 14 residues. Germline CDR1 and CDR2: SEHNR and FQNEAQ (reference sequence). The V end lost 5 bases, the J end lost 1 base, and 11 bases lay between the germline ends. General observations from the study: Association of 15,000 to 20,000 TCR beta sequences with HLA alleles was found at 0.05 false discovery rate in a later analysis.

13 Jbeta primers and 60 Vbeta primers were used for the PCR. Libraries were prepared by immunoSEQ multiplex PCR; TCRdb keeps only in-frame clonotypes and omits some of them. The sample consists of 55,000 to 80,000 clones, approximately 71% of them appearing once. The receptor was isolated from a man aged 50 to 60 in good health and CMV-seropositive. The chain couples TRBV7-9 to TRBJ1-1, with D possibly TRBD1 on 6 matching bases. The sample comprised PBMCs. CDR3 sequence (DNA): TGTGCCAGCAGCCACAGGGACCGGAACACTGAAGCTTTCTTT. The encoded protein is CASSHRDRNTEAFF.